This T cell receptor beta chain was recorded in a study of T cell responses to AZD1222 COVID-19 vaccine. Findings and caveats of the study: Nearly half of the spike-specific TCRs reportedly recognize variant regions that carry no mutations. In a largely white British group with more females than males, clonal diversity was possibly underestimated. Seropositivity was recorded at baseline in only a handful of AZD1222 recipients.

The germline V gene encodes CDR1 SGHNT and CDR2 YENEEA. The CDR3 runs 18 residues. V shed 3 bases and J 11 bases; nucleotides not matched to a gene: 17. Clones were read by immunoSEQ multiplex PCR, and TCRdb kept only the in-frame ones, dropping some. There are some 150,000 clones in the sample; under 95% occur only once, and approximately 3.4% lies in the top ten. In the case of this clone: Its cognate antigen is unknown.

Sequencing used peripheral blood, obtained 28 days after the second AZD1222 dose. This receptor was obtained from an adult who received the AZD1222 COVID-19 vaccine. The chain uses TRBV11-3 and TRBJ2-4, with 12 bases identical to TRBD2. The CDR3 sequence: CASSFPRPGLAGVIVQYF. CDR3 DNA sequence: TGTGCCAGCAGCTTCCCGAGGCCGGGACTAGCGGGCGTAATAGTTCAGTACTTC.